The 18 T cell receptor beta chains below all came from one sample that was sequenced in a study of blood T cell repertoires in COVID-19. The repertoire was sequenced with immunoSEQ multiplex PCR; TCRdb's copy has only in-frame clones and lacks some. Of hundreds of thousands of clones in the sample, around nine tenths are singletons; the top ten hold under 5%. Specimen: peripheral blood. The source of these receptors is a woman aged 45-60 years with active or convalescent COVID-19.

This clone showed up just once. The V call is TRBV5-1, the J call TRBJ2-2; D unresolved. Germline lookup yields CDR1 SGHRS and CDR2 YFSETQ. Trimming removed 1 base from V and 6 bases from J, with 16 bases in between. The CDR3 consists of 16 residues. This CDR3 is CASSLLLNLDAGELFF. For the CDR3, the DNA is TGCGCCAGCAGCTTGTTACTTAACCTAGACGCCGGGGAGCTGTTTTTT.

The chain combines TRBV5-1 with TRBJ2-7; perhaps TRBD2 as D (5 bases). V lost 0 bases, J lost 0 bases, and 13 bases lay in between. Germline V gene data show CDR1 as SGHRS and CDR2 as YFSETQ. The CDR3 extends over 16 amino acids. The CDR3 DNA reads as TGCGCCAGCAGCTTGGACGGAGGCTTTAACTCCTACGAGCAGTACTTC. Amino acid sequence: CASSLDGGFNSYEQYF.

The V and J genes are TRBV3-1 (or the pseudogene TRBV3-2) and TRBJ1-3; D is unclear. CDR1 and CDR2 from the germline V gene are LGHDT and YNNKEL (reference sequence). CDR3 length equals 13 residues. V lost 1 base to trimming and J lost 9 bases, with 10 bases between them. CDR3 in amino acids: CASSQVSPGTIYF. As DNA, the CDR3 is TGTGCCAGCAGCCAAGTAAGCCCGGGCACCATATATTTT.

As DNA, the CDR3 is TGTGCCAGTCGTCAGGGGTCCACCGGGGAGCTGTTTTTT. It encodes CASRQGSTGELFF. This chain uses TRBV19 with TRBJ2-2; D may be TRBD1 (6 bases). Germline V gene data show CDR1 as LNHDA and CDR2 as SQIVND (reference sequence). CDR3 size: 13 residues. Trimming cost V 8 bases and J 4 bases, with 11 bases left between them.

The rearrangement links TRBV6-5 to TRBJ1-2; TRBD1 is a possible D gene (5 bases). The germline gives CDR1 MNHEY, CDR2 SVGAGI. The CDR3 loop spans 14 amino acids. Between the trimmed V and J ends, which lost 0 bases and 9 bases, there was a span of 14 bases. Here the CDR3 reads CASSYSMSGKRYTF. In nucleotides, the CDR3 is TGTGCCAGCAGTTACTCGATGTCAGGGAAACGCTACACCTTC.

The J gene is TRBJ1-5, the V gene TRBV28, with D perhaps TRBD1 (5 bases). The CDR3 consists of 15 residues. Trimming removed 4 bases at V and 5 bases at J, with 15 bases between. Germline V gives CDR1 MDHEN, CDR2 SYDVKM. DNA for the CDR3: TGTGCCAGCAGTTCGCCGACAGATTCATATCAGCCCCAGCATTTT. Its translation is CASSSPTDSYQPQHF.

This rearrangement joins TRBV5-1 to TRBJ2-1, with TRBD2 matching 12 bases. The V and J ends lost 3 bases and 8 bases, in that order; junction bases with no gene match: 6. This CDR3 comprises 15 residues. Germline CDR1 and CDR2: SGHRS and YFSETQ. Here the CDR3 DNA reads TGCGCCAGCAGCTCGGGACTAGCGGGTAAAGATGAGCAGTTCTTC. Amino acids: CASSSGLAGKDEQFF.

This clone was seen ten or more times. This rearrangement joins TRBV9 to TRBJ2-3, with TRBD2 identical over 13 bases. CDR1 and CDR2 (germline): SGDLS, YYNGEE. The CDR3 length is 16 residues. Trimming removed 4 bases from V and 5 bases from J; junction bases left unmatched: 7. The CDR3 spells CASSSGLAGVEDTQYF. In DNA form, the CDR3 reads TGTGCCAGCAGCTCAGGACTAGCGGGAGTGGAAGATACGCAGTATTTT.

The chain employs TRBV10-3 and TRBJ1-2, with TRBD1 matching 9 bases. The ends lost 4 bases at V and 4 bases at J; junction bases unmatched: 7. The CDR3 is made up of 15 amino acids. Germline CDR1 ENHRY, CDR2 SYGVKD. CDR3 sequence reads: CAISAPGTGSYGYTF. Here the CDR3 DNA reads TGTGCCATCAGTGCGCCCGGGACAGGGTCCTATGGCTACACCTTC.

V is TRBV13 and J is TRBJ1-2; tentative D call: TRBD1 (5 bases). This CDR3 comprises 14 residues. In germline, CDR1 is PRHDT, CDR2 FYEKMQ (reference sequence). V was trimmed by 7 bases and J by 2 bases, leaving 14 bases between them. The CDR3, as DNA: TGTGCCAGCATTATCATTGGACAAAACTATGGCTACACCTTC. The encoded protein is CASIIIGQNYGYTF.

This chain connects TRBV7-8 to TRBJ1-6; TRBD1 agrees at 10 bases. V was clipped by 1 base and J by 3 bases; unmatched bases: 6. This CDR3 is built from 18 residues. CDR1 is SGHVS and CDR2 is FQNEAQ in the germline V gene. The CDR3 loop is CASSLGGTGVNYNSPLHF. The CDR3 region has the DNA TGTGCCAGCAGCTTAGGGGGGACAGGGGTGAACTATAATTCACCCCTCCACTTT.

The rearrangement links TRBV11-2 to TRBJ2-7; D is perhaps TRBD1 (7 bases). CDR1 SGHAT and CDR2 FQNNGV come from the germline V gene. The length of the CDR3 is 14 residues. Trimming took off 5 bases at V and 6 bases at J, with 17 bases between the two ends. CDR3 residues: CASSLQSGGFEQYF. The CDR3 coding sequence is TGTGCCAGCAGCCTACAATCAGGGGGGTTCGAGCAGTACTTC.

The DNA of the CDR3 is TGTGCCAGCAGCCTAGACCGACTAGCGGGAGCCGGGGAGACCCAGTACTTC. Amino acids: CASSLDRLAGAGETQYF. The chain combines TRBV7-9 with TRBJ2-5; 12 bases align to TRBD2. This CDR3 has 17 residues. With 5 bases clipped from V and 5 bases from J, the junction kept 12 bases outside the gene matches. The germline V gene has CDR1 SEHNR and CDR2 FQNEAQ (reference sequence).

This clone was counted between two and nine times. The V gene is TRBV19, the J gene TRBJ1-1, with D perhaps TRBD1 (5 bases). This CDR3 has 19 residues. Trimming shortened V by 4 bases and J by 0 bases, and 24 bases separated the two germline ends. In germline, CDR1 is LNHDA, CDR2 SQIVND (reference sequence). The CDR3 nucleotides read TGTGCCAGTAGTACCACACTTCGTCTGACACGGGGGATGAACACTGAAGCTTTCTTT. It yields the protein CASSTTLRLTRGMNTEAFF.

CDR3 bases: TGCGCCAGCAGCTTGCCCAGCAGCGGGGGGGCATCGGATACGCAGTATTTT. Translating gives CASSLPSSGGASDTQYF. The chain employs TRBV5-1 and TRBJ2-3, with TRBD2 matching 10 bases. This CDR3 is built from 17 residues. V shed 1 base and J 6 bases; nucleotides not matched to a gene: 11. From germline, CDR1 is SGHRS and CDR2 YFSETQ.

V and J are TRBV25-1 and TRBJ2-2; 7 bases are shared with TRBD1. The CDR3 spans 14 residues. Germline V CDR1 and CDR2: MGHDK, SYGVNS. Germline trimming cut 8 bases from V and 0 bases from J; bases unmatched to any gene: 3. CDR3 loop: CASPGTANTGELFF. The CDR3 nucleotides are TGTGCCAGCCCCGGGACAGCGAACACCGGGGAGCTGTTTTTT.

The rearrangement links TRBV28 to TRBJ2-7, with a weak D call TRBD2 (5 bases). Germline-derived CDR1 and CDR2 are MDHEN and SYDVKM. The CDR3 has 15 residues. V lost 3 bases and J lost 0, with 12 bases in between. The chain's CDR3 is CASSFDYASSYEQYF. The CDR3 DNA reads as TGTGCCAGCAGTTTTGACTATGCGAGCTCCTACGAGCAGTACTTC.

This sequence joins TRBV4-1 and TRBJ2-1; TRBD2 matches 9 bases. The CDR3 extends over 18 amino acids. From germline, CDR1 is MGHRA and CDR2 YSYEKL. V was clipped by 4 bases and J by 5 bases; unmatched bases: 15. Here the CDR3 reads CASSLRWLAGVGDNEQFF. The CDR3, as DNA: TGCGCCAGCAGCCTAAGGTGGTTAGCGGGAGTCGGTGACAATGAGCAGTTCTTC.